The next 23 T cell receptor beta chains were all read from a single sample in a study of blood T cell repertoires in COVID-19 (dated by TCRdb to 2020 to 2021). Preparation of the library involved the immunoSEQ multiplex PCR assay. TCRdb holds this immuneACCESS table with in-frame rearrangements only. Some clones are missing; in checked studies, unresolved V genes explain under half, and the rest has no known cause. This sample gives about 400,000 clones in total; more than 75% of them show up just once. The ten largest clones take up 10% of the sample. The sample taken for sequencing was PBMCs or T cells enriched from blood (not recorded which). The receptors were sampled from a woman in her 50s who had recovered from COVID-19.

The chain links TRBV7-9 to TRBJ1-1, with 9 bases lining up with TRBD1. The germline CDR1 and CDR2 sequences are SEHNR and FQNEAQ (reference sequence). With 4 bases clipped from V and 6 bases from J, the junction kept 9 bases outside the gene matches. The CDR3 is 15 amino acids. CDR3 loop: CASSYVQGAVSEAFF. The CDR3 DNA reads TGTGCCAGCAGCTACGTACAGGGGGCGGTCTCTGAAGCTTTCTTT.

The J gene is TRBJ1-2, the V gene TRBV29-1, with D possibly being TRBD1 (6 bases). The V end lost 7 bases, the J end lost 2 bases, and 14 bases lay between the germline ends. CDR1 and CDR2 from the germline V gene are SQVTM and ANQGSEA. The CDR3 is 13 amino acids. CDR3 DNA: TGCAGCGATAGGACAGTTATCAACTATGGCTACACCTTC. It translates to CSDRTVINYGYTF.

The chain couples TRBV2 to TRBJ1-2, with D maybe TRBD1 (6 bases). Germline V CDR1 and CDR2: SNHLY, FYNNEI. V dropped 6 bases and J dropped 4 bases, with 12 bases sitting between them. The CDR3 sequence is 13 residues long. DNA of the CDR3: TGTGCCAGCAGCCTCACAGGGACCTATGGCTACACCTTC. Protein product: CASSLTGTYGYTF. Drawing the rest from reference TRBV2 and TRBJ1-2, the complete variable domain is EPEVTQTPSHQVTQMGQEVILRCVPISNHLYFYWYRQILGQKVEFLVSFYNNEISEKSEIFDDQFSVERPDGSNFTLKIRSTKLEDSAMYFCASSLTGTYGYTFGSGTRLTVV.

The CDR3 reads CATSEAGTAAGEQFF. CDR3 bases: TGTGCCACCAGTGAGGCCGGGACAGCTGCCGGTGAGCAGTTCTTC. V gene TRBV24-1 combines with J gene TRBJ2-1; 7 positions agree with TRBD1. V lost 4 bases, J lost 9 bases, and 11 bases stayed unmatched. The CDR3 has 15 residues. The germline V gene has CDR1 KGHDR and CDR2 SFDVKD.

The chain employs TRBV9 and TRBJ2-2; tentatively, D is TRBD1 (5 bases). This CDR3 contains 15 residues. Germline CDR1 reads SGDLS; CDR2 reads YYNGEE. V lost 4 bases, J lost 3 bases, and 13 bases lay in between. The CDR3 coding sequence is TGTGCCAGCAGCTTCCCTGGGGCGTACACCGGGGAGCTGTTTTTT. Translation: CASSFPGAYTGELFF.

The chain is built from TRBV27 and TRBJ2-3; 11 bases are a match to TRBD2. V lost 6 bases to trimming and J lost 6 bases; unmatched junction nucleotides: 14. The CDR3 length is 17 residues. Germline V lookup: CDR1 MNHEY, CDR2 SMNVEV (reference sequence). The CDR3 region has the DNA TGTGCCAGCAGAGAGGTACTAGCGGGGGCTAGGGGGGATACGCAGTATTTT. Translation: CASREVLAGARGDTQYF.

The J gene is TRBJ2-5, the V gene TRBV3-1 (or the pseudogene TRBV3-2); a possible D gene is TRBD2 (5 bases). CDR3 length: 13 residues. V was clipped by 3 bases and J by 4 bases, with 9 bases between them. The V gene's germline CDR1 is LGHDT and CDR2 YNNKEL (reference sequence). The CDR3 protein is CASSHFGVETQYF. CDR3 DNA: TGTGCCAGCAGCCATTTCGGGGTAGAGACCCAGTACTTC.

The rearrangement joins TRBV27 to TRBJ2-3; no reliable D call. Between the trimmed V and J ends, which lost 0 bases and 0 bases, there was a span of 7 bases. CDR1 is MNHEY and CDR2 is SMNVEV in the germline V gene (reference sequence). This CDR3 is 15 amino acids long. The CDR3 bases are TGTGCCAGCAGTTTATCGGCGGCGAGCACAGATACGCAGTATTTT. Translating gives CASSLSAASTDTQYF.

Only one count was recorded for this clone. V is TRBV15 and J is TRBJ2-7, with TRBD1 matching 9 bases. This CDR3 region has 16 residues. Germline V gene data show CDR1 as LNHNV and CDR2 as YYDKDF (reference sequence). V was clipped by 0 bases and J by 4 bases; unmatched bases: 7. CDR3 sequence (DNA): TGTGCCACCAGCAGAGACCGGGACAGGGTTTCTTACGAGCAGTACTTC. The encoded protein is CATSRDRDRVSYEQYF.

This chain connects TRBV11-2 to TRBJ1-1; 7 nucleotides agree with TRBD1. Germline V gene sequence: CDR1 SGHAT, CDR2 FQNNGV. The CDR3 consists of 15 residues. Trimming removed 1 base from V and 6 bases from J; junction bases left unmatched: 8. CDR3 DNA: TGTGCCAGCAGCTTAGCGTCAGGGGGAATCGCTGAAGCTTTCTTT. Translating it yields CASSLASGGIAEAFF. The full variable domain, with the rest looked up from reference TRBV11-2 and TRBJ1-1, is EAGVAQSPRYKIIEKRQSVAFWCNPISGHATLYWYQQILGQGPKLLIQFQNNGVVDDSQLPKDRFSAERLKGVDSTLKIQPAKLEDSAVYLCASSLASGGIAEAFFGQGTRLTVV.

The gene calls are TRBV7-9 and TRBJ2-5; 9 bases match TRBD2. There are 17 residues in the CDR3. Trimming removed 2 bases from V and 5 bases from J; junction bases left unmatched: 12. Per the germline V gene, CDR1 is SEHNR and CDR2 is FQNEAQ (reference sequence). The CDR3 loop reads CASSLNPAGGFGETQYF. Written as DNA, the CDR3 is TGTGCCAGCAGCTTAAACCCCGCGGGAGGGTTTGGGGAGACCCAGTACTTC.

The V gene is TRBV7-9, the J gene TRBJ1-4, with 8 bases matching TRBD1. Germline trimming cut 3 bases from V and 7 bases from J; bases unmatched to any gene: 10. In germline, CDR1 is SEHNR, CDR2 FQNEAQ (reference sequence). The CDR3 runs 16 residues. CDR3: CASSLTSGQAREKLFF. The CDR3 DNA follows: TGTGCCAGCAGCTTGACCTCGGGACAGGCCCGTGAAAAACTGTTTTTT.

This clone was found once. The chain is built from TRBV18 and TRBJ2-6, with 10 bases aligning to TRBD1. Germline V gives CDR1 KGHSH, CDR2 LQKENI. This CDR3 is built from 16 residues. V was clipped by 8 bases and J by 0 bases; unmatched bases: 4. The CDR3 here is CASLRDRGSGANVLTF. The CDR3 coding sequence is TGTGCCAGCCTCCGGGACAGGGGCTCTGGGGCCAACGTCCTGACTTTC.

The genes are TRBV9 and TRBJ1-1; D is perhaps TRBD1 (5 bases). This CDR3 comprises 13 residues. V gave up 4 bases and J gave up 6 bases, with 13 bases separating them. CDR1 and CDR2 (germline): SGDLS, YYNGEE. The CDR3 reads CASSPGGRSEAFF. CDR3 DNA: TGTGCCAGCAGCCCGGGGGGTCGTTCTGAAGCTTTCTTT.

The chain combines TRBV10-1 with TRBJ1-2; possible D gene TRBD1, 5 bases. The CDR3 is 15 residues long. V shed 10 bases and J shed 4 bases, with 22 bases lying between them. The germline CDR1 and CDR2 sequences are WNHNN and SYGVQD (reference sequence). The CDR3 here is CATQWGGRGIYGYTF. As DNA, the CDR3 is TGCGCCACCCAATGGGGGGGGAGGGGAATCTATGGCTACACCTTC.

The DNA for the CDR3 is TGTGCCAGCAGCCCAAGCGTTGGGTCCTACGAGCAGTACTTC. Encoded protein: CASSPSVGSYEQYF. The V and J genes are TRBV5-5 and TRBJ2-7; D not resolved. From germline, CDR1 is SGHKS and CDR2 YYEKEE (reference sequence). This CDR3 spans 14 amino acids. V was cut by 4 bases and J by 1 base, with 12 bases left in between.

This chain uses TRBV18 with TRBJ2-3, with D possibly matching TRBD2 (5 bases). V dropped 3 bases and J dropped 3 bases, with 16 bases sitting between them. Germline V gene lookup returns CDR1 KGHSH and CDR2 LQKENI. The length of the CDR3 is 16 residues. CDR3 region: CASSPMGGSGTDTQYF. CDR3 bases: TGTGCCAGCTCACCGATGGGCGGGTCGGGGACAGATACGCAGTATTTT.

This clone was detected once. V usage is TRBV3-1 (or the pseudogene TRBV3-2) and J usage is TRBJ1-2, with TRBD1 matching 7 bases. CDR3 length: 13 amino acids. The V segment lost 4 bases and the J segment 1 base; nucleotides outside the gene matches: 0. Germline assignment: CDR1 LGHDT and CDR2 YNNKEL (reference sequence). In nucleotides, the CDR3 is TGTGCCAGCAGCCGACAGGGTAACTATGGCTACACCTTC. It encodes CASSRQGNYGYTF.

This clone has just a few counts. The chain combines TRBV4-2 with TRBJ1-5; 7 nucleotides match TRBD1. CDR3 length equals 16 residues. Germline values: CDR1 LGHNA, CDR2 YNFKEQ. Germline trimming cut 1 base from V and 0 bases from J; bases unmatched to any gene: 3. The CDR3 spells CASSQGGQYSNQPQHF. Written as DNA, the CDR3 is TGTGCCAGCAGCCAAGGGGGACAGTATAGCAATCAGCCCCAGCATTTT.

The chain joins TRBV13 to TRBJ1-1; D might be TRBD1 (5 bases). CDR3 size: 14 residues. Germline CDR1 PRHDT, CDR2 FYEKMQ (reference sequence). Trimming pared 3 bases from V and 3 bases from J, leaving 11 bases between. CDR3: CASSFSGGDTEAFF. The DNA of the CDR3 is TGTGCCAGCAGCTTTTCCGGGGGGGACACTGAAGCTTTCTTT.

This chain connects TRBV3-1 (or the pseudogene TRBV3-2) to TRBJ2-1; 8 nucleotides align to TRBD2. CDR3 length: 18 amino acids. Germline CDR1 LGHDT, CDR2 YNNKEL (reference sequence). Trimming cost V 0 bases and J 4 bases; bases outside gene matches: 11. The CDR3 sequence is CASSQDKLAVGGYNEQFF. CDR3 sequence (DNA): TGTGCCAGCAGCCAAGATAAACTAGCGGTAGGGGGTTACAATGAGCAGTTCTTC.

CDR3 protein: CASEAGVATNEKLFF. In DNA form, the CDR3 reads TGTGCCAGCGAGGCAGGGGTTGCAACTAATGAAAAACTGTTTTTT. The chain combines TRBV28 with TRBJ1-4, with a weak D call TRBD1 (6 bases). The CDR3 extends over 15 amino acids. CDR1 and CDR2 (germline): MDHEN, SYDVKM. V dropped 8 bases and J dropped 0 bases, with 13 bases sitting between them.

This chain joins TRBV15 and TRBJ1-5, with D unclear. The CDR3 consists of 13 residues. Trimming took off 3 bases at V and 4 bases at J, with 7 bases between the two ends. From germline, CDR1 is LNHNV and CDR2 YYDKDF (reference sequence). As DNA, the CDR3 is TGTGCCACCAGCAGGACTCAAAATCAGCCCCAGCATTTT. Its translation: CATSRTQNQPQHF.